This T cell receptor beta chain was identified in a study of cytomegalovirus exposure and HLA in healthy donors. This CDR3 is built from 16 residues. Trimming pared 3 bases from V and 5 bases from J, leaving 19 bases between. CDR1 is LNHDA, CDR2 SQIVND, per germline (reference sequence). The method was immunoSEQ multiplex PCR; TCRdb's version includes in-frame clones alone and lacks a portion of them. The table shows 110,000 or so clones, with 80% to 90% occurring only once. J is TRBJ1-1 and V is TRBV19, with D perhaps TRBD1 (6 bases). The sequence was collected from a man younger than 30 in good health and CMV-seropositive. Sequenced: PBMCs. CDR3: CASSMRRLQGRTEAFF. The CDR3 DNA reads TGTGCCAGTAGTATGCGTAGACTACAGGGTCGGACTGAAGCTTTCTTT. The full variable domain, in which reference TRBV19 and TRBJ1-1 provide the parts outside the CDR3, is DGGITQSPKYLFRKEGQNVTLSCEQNLNHDAMYWYRQDPGQGLRLIYYSQIVNDFQKGDIAEGYSVSREKKESFPLTVTSAQKNPTAFYLCASSMRRLQGRTEAFFGQGTRLTVV.